The present T cell receptor (beta chain) was sequenced within a study of a mutant IDH1 vaccine in newly diagnosed glioma. Study details: Eight vaccine doses were administered to patients at weeks 1, 3, 5, 7, 11, 15, 19 and 23.

Described time point: week 23, last vaccination. Topical imiquimod was applied with each vaccine dose, which held 300 ug of mutant IDH1 20-mer peptide. Assay used: immunoSEQ multiplex PCR; TCRdb lists only in-frame clones, some missing. The data hold approximately 70,000 clones, with about 80% observed a single time. In its sample, this clone was seen once. Antigen unknown. The TCR was taken from a young man with glioma. Sample: PBMCs, taken from a glioma patient whose treatment included an IDH1 peptide vaccine.

The CDR3 DNA reads as TGTGCCAGCAGCGATTTAGGGGCAGGGTCCGAAAGGAACACTGAAGCTTTCTTT. Amino acids: CASSDLGAGSERNTEAFF. The V call is TRBV6-4, the J call TRBJ1-1, with a possible D match to TRBD1 (5 bases). The germline V gene has CDR1 MRHNA and CDR2 SNTAGT. The CDR3 runs 18 residues. Trimming took 6 bases from V and 1 from J, leaving 24 bases between them.